The 2 T cell receptor beta chains in this list originate from one sample, sequenced in a study of CD8 T cells in ankylosing spondylitis. One entry per CDR3 protein, called by TCRdb with MiXCR from the 5' RACE reads. The data show approximately 200,000 distinct CDR3 sequences, roughly 13% seen once. Sequencing was performed on blood, either unsorted or a sorted T cell fraction (not recorded which). All receptors come from a female donor with ankylosing spondylitis or in good health (not recorded which).

This clonotype has only a few counts. The V call is TRBV7-9, the J call TRBJ2-4; D is uncertain. Germline CDR1 reads SEHNR; CDR2 reads FQNEAQ (reference sequence). V lost 3 bases and J 3 bases, leaving 6 bases between the germline ends. CDR3 length equals 13 residues. This CDR3 reads CASSLDGKNIQYF. The CDR3 coding sequence is TGTGCCAGCAGCTTGGACGGCAAAAACATTCAGTACTTC.

This clonotype was picked up a small number of times. The gene calls are TRBV4-3 and TRBJ2-3; 8 nucleotides align to TRBD2. CDR1 LGHNA and CDR2 YSLEER come from the germline V gene. The CDR3 runs to 16 residues. V shed 0 bases and J 5 bases; nucleotides not matched to a gene: 7. The CDR3 DNA follows: TGCGCCAGCAGCCAAGACGGCGGGAGGTGGGTAGATACGCAGTATTTT. Translating gives CASSQDGGRWVDTQYF.